The 4 T cell receptor beta chains listed next were all sequenced from one sample in a study of blood T cell repertoires in COVID-19. Sequencing used immunoSEQ multiplex PCR; TCRdb keeps in-frame clones, though not all of them. This sample carries 200,000 to 250,000 clones, 80% to 90% of them seen once, and the ten largest clones take around 3.6%. Sequenced input: PBMCs or T cells enriched from blood (not recorded which). These receptors originate from a woman aged 25 to 39 who had been exposed to COVID-19.

The chain is built from TRBV19 and TRBJ2-1, with 10 bases matching TRBD2. Germline-derived CDR1 and CDR2 are LNHDA and SQIVND (reference sequence). The V gene end was trimmed by 5 bases and the J gene end by 10 bases; junction bases not matched to a gene: 8. The CDR3 contains 14 residues. The CDR3 DNA follows: TGTGCCAGTAGTCCCCAAGCGGGAGGGTGGGAGCAGTTCTTC. This translates into CASSPQAGGWEQFF. Based on the CDR3 plus reference TRBV19 and TRBJ2-1, the full variable domain is DGGITQSPKYLFRKEGQNVTLSCEQNLNHDAMYWYRQDPGQGLRLIYYSQIVNDFQKGDIAEGYSVSREKKESFPLTVTSAQKNPTAFYLCASSPQAGGWEQFFGPGTRLTVL.

This clone was counted a single time. Compared with germline, one end of the junction differs, possibly owing to a read error. The V call is TRBV6-2 or TRBV6-3, the J call TRBJ1-1, with 8 bases matching TRBD1. Germline CDR1 reads MNHEY; CDR2 reads SVGEGT. The CDR3 is made up of 11 amino acids. The CDR3 reads CASSFPDRDVF. CDR3 DNA: TGTGCCAGCAGTTTCCCGGACAGGGACGTATTT.

V is TRBV24-1 and J is TRBJ2-2; D is ambiguous. The CDR3 is 14 residues long. Germline V gives CDR1 KGHDR, CDR2 SFDVKD. Trimming shortened V by 0 bases and J by 6 bases, and 7 bases separated the two germline ends. CDR3: CATSDLDSPGELFF. The CDR3, as DNA: TGTGCCACCAGTGATTTGGACTCTCCCGGGGAGCTGTTTTTT.

The chain joins TRBV10-3 to TRBJ2-2; possible D gene TRBD1, 6 bases. The CDR3 consists of 16 residues. The V and J ends lost 1 base and 5 bases respectively, with 14 bases between them. In germline, CDR1 is ENHRY, CDR2 SYGVKD. The CDR3 region has the DNA TGTGCCATCAGTGAGTGGGGGCTCCGTCAAACCGGGGAGCTGTTTTTT. Its protein product is CAISEWGLRQTGELFF.